This paragraph covers one TCR beta chain sequence. The authors' processing: For nucleated cells, counts were estimated from reference gene primer amplification. Method: immunoSEQ multiplex PCR; TCRdb's copy keeps in-frame clones and lacks some. V and J calls and clone size are as listed in that table; D and trimming were resolved from the DNA. The sample contains just over 60,000 clones, roughly 80% of which appear only once. This sample is drawn from a study of blood T cell repertoires in COVID-19. The overall study: Samples of COVID-19 (acute and convalescent) were obtained from the United States, Italy and Spain. Sources were T cells, B-cell-depleted T cells, or PBMCs; the material itself was cDNA or gDNA.

Trimming left V 6 bases short and J 7 bases short, with 18 bases between. Germline assignment: CDR1 MNHEY and CDR2 SMNVEV (reference sequence). The CDR3 loop spans 15 amino acids. The gene calls are TRBV27 and TRBJ2-2; D may be TRBD2 (5 bases). Sequenced material: peripheral blood. The sequence derives from a man in his fifties or sixties with acute or convalescent COVID-19. The CDR3, as DNA: TGTGCCAGCAGGCCGTTGGGAGCCAGGAGCGGGGAGCTGTTTTTT. The encoded protein is CASRPLGARSGELFF.